This entry lists 3 T cell receptor beta chains sequenced from one sample in a study of OX40 agonist ivuxolimab in advanced cancers. Sequenced by immunoSEQ multiplex PCR; TCRdb stores in-frame clones only, minus some. The sample has tens of thousands of clones; more than 65% are singletons. The specimen comprised CD4+ or CD8+ T cells sorted from blood, sampled in a trial of the OX40 agonist ivuxolimab. All receptors derive from an adult with an advanced solid tumor such as melanoma, head and neck, liver or kidney cancer.

This clone was observed a handful of times. The CDR3 loop is CASSLAWDTNYGYTF. The CDR3 DNA reads TGTGCCAGCAGTCTAGCCTGGGACACCAACTATGGCTACACCTTC. The J gene is TRBJ1-2, the V gene TRBV6-1; possible D gene TRBD1, 6 bases. The CDR3 loop spans 15 amino acids. The V gene's germline CDR1 is MNHNS and CDR2 SASEGT. V was clipped by 5 bases and J by 2 bases, with 15 bases between them.

The V gene is TRBV28, the J gene TRBJ1-5, with TRBD1 matching 7 bases. The CDR3 totals 17 residues. V shed 6 bases and J 0 bases; nucleotides not matched to a gene: 11. The V gene's germline CDR1 is MDHEN and CDR2 SYDVKM. The CDR3 reads CASRPGQQINSNQPQHF. DNA for the CDR3: TGTGCCAGCAGGCCGGGACAGCAAATTAATAGCAATCAGCCCCAGCATTTT. The variable domain in full, completed from reference TRBV28 and TRBJ1-5, reads DVKVTQSSRYLVKRTGEKVFLECVQDMDHENMFWYRQDPGLGLRLIYFSYDVKMKEKGDIPEGYSVSREKKERFSLILESASTNQTSMYLCASRPGQQINSNQPQHFGDGTRLSIL.

This rearrangement joins TRBV6-1 to TRBJ1-3; D remains ambiguous. From germline, CDR1 is MNHNS and CDR2 SASEGT. This CDR3 has 15 residues. V lost 1 base, J lost 0 bases, and 7 bases lay in between. CDR3 sequence: CASSEGTVSGNTIYF. CDR3 sequence (DNA): TGTGCCAGCAGTGAAGGGACGGTCTCTGGAAACACCATATATTTT.